This T cell receptor beta chain was recovered during a study of T cell responses to AZD1222 COVID-19 vaccine. The wider study: It was second doses at about 4 or about 12 weeks that were pooled.

Sequencing used immunoSEQ multiplex PCR; TCRdb keeps in-frame clones, though not all of them. Here the sample spans some 160,000 clones, 80% to 95% being singletons. V was cut by 5 bases and J by 2 bases, with 4 bases left in between. The CDR3 covers 12 residues. Per germline, CDR1 SGHRS and CDR2 YFSETQ. The TCR sequence derives from an adult in good health. V is TRBV5-1 and J is TRBJ2-2, with D unresolved. Sample: peripheral blood, taken on day 0 of AZD1222 vaccination. The CDR3 sequence is CASSKNTGELFF. The DNA of the CDR3 is TGCGCCAGCAGTAAAAACACCGGGGAGCTGTTTTTT.